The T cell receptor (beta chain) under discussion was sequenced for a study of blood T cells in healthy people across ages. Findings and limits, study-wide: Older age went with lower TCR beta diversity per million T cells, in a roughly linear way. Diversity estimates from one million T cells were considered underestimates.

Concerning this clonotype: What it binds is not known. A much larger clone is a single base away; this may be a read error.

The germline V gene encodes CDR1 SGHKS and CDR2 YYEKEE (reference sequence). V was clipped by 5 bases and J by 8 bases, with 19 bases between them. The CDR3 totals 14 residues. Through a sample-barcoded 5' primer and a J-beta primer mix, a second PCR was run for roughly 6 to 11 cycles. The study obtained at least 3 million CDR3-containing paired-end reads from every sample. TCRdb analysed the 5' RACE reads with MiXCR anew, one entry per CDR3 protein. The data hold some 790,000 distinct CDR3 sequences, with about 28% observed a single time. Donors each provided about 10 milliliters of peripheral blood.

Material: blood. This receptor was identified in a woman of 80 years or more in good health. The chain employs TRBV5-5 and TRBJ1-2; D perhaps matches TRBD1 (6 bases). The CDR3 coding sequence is TGTGCCAGCAGTGTCCTACAGGGCCGAAGGGGCTACACCTTC. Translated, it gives CASSVLQGRRGYTF.